The clone carrying this TCR beta chain was counted between two and nine times. Its cognate antigen is unknown. The sample is drawn from a study of identical twins. CDR3 length: 15 residues. V was pared by 6 bases and J by 0 bases, with 13 bases between. From the 5' RACE reads, TCRdb called clonotypes with MiXCR, one entry per CDR3 protein. Of approximately 690,000 distinct CDR3 sequences listed, approximately 6.1% were seen once; the top ten hold roughly 1.6%. Study findings and constraints: Researchers reported weaker excess twin sharing in beta out-of-frame sequences. A lower insertion count was a feature of abundant cord blood beta clonotypes, with no such feature in memory repertoires. Models underestimated out-of-frame TCR alpha sharing in monozygotic twins. Without tracking the same donors, conclusions rested on cross-sectional statistical analysis.

Sequencing input: naive T cells sorted from blood. This TCR was recovered from a man younger than 35 in good health. The gene calls are TRBV12-3 or TRBV12-4 and TRBJ2-3; no firm D call. CDR3 bases: TGTGCCAGCAGGGCGTTCTTTGGGAGCACAGATACGCAGTATTTT. Protein: CASRAFFGSTDTQYF.